Below are 20 T cell receptor beta chains sequenced from a single sample in a study of beta chain features in type 1 diabetes (dated by TCRdb to between 2018 and 2020). The receptor library was made with the immunoSEQ multiplex PCR assay. The High Capacity cDNA Reverse Transcription Kit was used to reverse transcribe all of the isolated RNA, meaning that expressed TCRB transcripts were what got sequenced. TCRdb retrieved this table from immuneACCESS and kept in-frame rearrangements only. Not all clones are present; in checked studies, unresolved V genes account for under half, and no reason is known for the remainder. For this sample there are under 550,000 clones; 9.5% to 12% appear just once. Approximately 0.05% of the sample is taken by the ten largest. The sample comprised naive CD4+ T cells from blood. In light of the paper, this sample's cell subset or site label describes: true naive CD4+ T cells. These TCRs come from a woman younger than 35 in good health.

This clone was picked up a small number of times. The CDR3 DNA follows: TGCAGCGTTGGCCGCAATGAGCAGTTCTTC. Residues: CSVGRNEQFF. The rearrangement uses TRBV29-1 and TRBJ2-1; D not resolved. V dropped 4 bases and J dropped 6 bases, with 4 bases sitting between them. The length of the CDR3 is 10 residues. Germline CDR1 reads SQVTM; CDR2 reads ANQGSEA.

The rearrangement links TRBV7-2 to TRBJ2-7, with D uncertain. Looked up from germline, CDR1 is SGHTA and CDR2 is FQGNSA. This CDR3 comprises 13 residues. V was cut by 1 base and J by 5 bases, with 9 bases left in between. This CDR3 is CASSLGLVHEQYF. DNA for the CDR3: TGTGCCAGCAGCTTAGGCCTAGTCCACGAGCAGTACTTC.

This clone was observed once. This chain joins TRBV27 and TRBJ2-3; tentatively, D is TRBD2 (6 bases). This CDR3 is built from 15 residues. V lost 3 bases, J lost 7 bases, and 17 bases lay in between. Germline V gives CDR1 MNHEY, CDR2 SMNVEV (reference sequence). The CDR3 reads CASSLRRAGGYTQYF. Written as DNA, the CDR3 is TGTGCCAGCAGTTTGCGCAGAGCCGGGGGATATACGCAGTATTTT.

This clone was detected only a few times. The chain uses TRBV7-2 and TRBJ2-1, with D possibly matching TRBD1 (5 bases). The CDR3 is made up of 11 amino acids. V was shortened by 3 bases and J by 14 bases, with 11 bases between the two germline ends. Germline lookup yields CDR1 SGHTA and CDR2 FQGNSA. The CDR3 nucleotides are TGTGCCAGCAGCTTGGGGCCCTGGGAGTTCTTC. This codes for CASSLGPWEFF. Full variable domain (outside the CDR3, taken from reference TRBV7-2 and TRBJ2-1): GAGVSQSPSNKVTEKGKDVELRCDPISGHTALYWYRQSLGQGLEFLIYFQGNSAPDKSGLPSDRFSAERTGGSVSTLTIQRTQQEDSAVYLCASSLGPWEFFGPGTRLTVL.

V is TRBV7-9 and J is TRBJ2-7; 12 nucleotides line up with TRBD1. V trimming: 5 bases; J trimming: 6 bases; junction bases outside the gene matches: 5. The CDR3 has 14 residues. The germline CDR1 and CDR2 sequences are SEHNR and FQNEAQ (reference sequence). CDR3 DNA sequence: TGTGCCAGCAGCCACGGGACAGGGGGCACCGAGCAGTACTTC. This sequence encodes CASSHGTGGTEQYF.

The genes are TRBV25-1 and TRBJ2-1; D might be TRBD1 (6 bases). Trimming removed 4 bases from V and 4 bases from J, with 17 bases in between. The CDR3 contains 16 residues. In germline, CDR1 is MGHDK, CDR2 SYGVNS. CDR3 DNA: TGTGCCAGCAGTGCTCTCGGGACATTGAGATACAATGAGCAGTTCTTC. Amino acids: CASSALGTLRYNEQFF. Full variable domain (rest looked up from reference TRBV25-1 and TRBJ2-1): EADIYQTPRYLVIGTGKKITLECSQTMGHDKMYWYQQDPGMELHLIHYSYGVNSTEKGDLSSESTVSRIRTEHFPLTLESARPSHTSQYLCASSALGTLRYNEQFFGPGTRLTVL.

This clone was counted between two and nine times. Other DNA sequences in the same sample also yield this CDR3. The V gene is TRBV4-3, the J gene TRBJ1-5, with D uncertain. From germline, CDR1 is LGHNA and CDR2 YSLEER. Between the trimmed V and J ends, which lost 0 bases and 0 bases, there was a span of 6 bases. The CDR3 spans 15 residues. The CDR3: CASSQDGFSNQPQHF. CDR3 bases: TGCGCCAGCAGCCAAGACGGGTTTAGCAATCAGCCCCAGCATTTT.

This clone was counted between two and nine times. Other DNA variants within this sample encode the same CDR3. The chain couples TRBV29-1 to TRBJ2-3; 12 nucleotides match TRBD2. The V and J ends lost 6 bases and 6 bases, in that order; junction bases with no gene match: 7. Germline CDR1 reads SQVTM; CDR2 reads ANQGSEA. The CDR3 is 14 residues long. The CDR3 loop is CSVNGLAGTDTQYF. CDR3 nucleotide sequence: TGCAGCGTCAACGGACTAGCGGGAACCGATACGCAGTATTTT.

This clone has more than one count but fewer than ten. The rearrangement links TRBV5-4 to TRBJ2-5; 12 bases map to TRBD2. This CDR3 contains 16 residues. The germline CDR1 and CDR2 sequences are SGHNT and YYREEE (reference sequence). Trimming took 4 bases from V and 2 from J; bases not matched to a gene: 6. CDR3 sequence (DNA): TGTGCCAGCAGCGCGGGACTAGCGGGTCGTCAAGAGACCCAGTACTTC. Its protein product is CASSAGLAGRQETQYF.

This chain joins TRBV15 and TRBJ2-1; 8 bases line up with TRBD1. This CDR3 has 15 amino acids. V lost 5 bases and J lost 12; bases outside the gene matches: 15. Germline CDR1 LNHNV, CDR2 YYDKDF (reference sequence). CDR3 coding DNA: TGTGCCACCAGCGCTAGGACAGGGACATTAGGGGGGCAGTTCTTC. Its translation: CATSARTGTLGGQFF.

This clone was detected only a few times. V usage is TRBV29-1 and J usage is TRBJ1-2; TRBD1 is a possible D gene (5 bases). Germline CDR1 SQVTM, CDR2 ANQGSEA. Between the trimmed V and J ends, which lost 3 bases and 8 bases, there was a span of 13 bases. This CDR3 comprises 12 residues. The CDR3 region has the DNA TGCAGCGTTGATCTTCCAGGGTGGGGCTACACCTTC. Translating gives CSVDLPGWGYTF. Looking up the rest from reference TRBV29-1 and TRBJ1-2 gives the full variable domain: SAVISQKPSRDICQRGTSLTIQCQVDSQVTMMFWYRQQPGQSLTLIATANQGSEATYESGFVIDKFPISRPNLTFSTLTVSNMSPEDSSIYLCSVDLPGWGYTFGSGTRLTVV.

The sample holds a few counts of this clone. The V gene is TRBV13, the J gene TRBJ2-5, with 8 nucleotides matching TRBD2. V trimming: 6 bases; J trimming: 4 bases; junction bases outside the gene matches: 7. The CDR3 loop spans 14 amino acids. Germline loops: CDR1 PRHDT, CDR2 FYEKMQ (reference sequence). The CDR3 DNA is TGTGCCAGCAGGAGGGCGGGAGGAGGAGAGACCCAGTACTTC. This translates into CASRRAGGGETQYF.

This clone turned up a few times. CDR3 region: CATKRRFQETQYF. CDR3 in DNA: TGTGCCACTAAGCGGAGATTCCAAGAGACCCAGTACTTC. The chain combines TRBV15 with TRBJ2-5, with a weak D call TRBD2 (5 bases). V lost 9 bases and J lost 1, with 12 bases in between. The CDR3 is 13 residues long. Germline values: CDR1 LNHNV, CDR2 YYDKDF (reference sequence).

The rearrangement links TRBV9 to TRBJ1-2; maybe TRBD1 (5 bases). CDR3 length equals 15 residues. Germline assignment: CDR1 SGDLS and CDR2 YYNGEE. Between the trimmed V and J ends, which lost 0 bases and 4 bases, there was a span of 13 bases. As DNA, the CDR3 is TGTGCCAGCAGCGTAGATCCGACAGTTGGCTATGGCTACACCTTC. Amino acids: CASSVDPTVGYGYTF. The complete variable domain, with remaining parts taken from reference TRBV9 and TRBJ1-2, reads DSGVTQTPKHLITATGQRVTLRCSPRSGDLSVYWYQQSLDQGLQFLIQYYNGEERAKGNILERFSAQQFPDLHSELNLSSLELGDSALYFCASSVDPTVGYGYTFGSGTRLTVV.

The table lists this clone with a few counts. The genes are TRBV4-2 and TRBJ1-1; 9 positions match TRBD1. This CDR3 is 17 amino acids long. V shed 0 bases, J shed 1 base, and the junction held 6 bases outside the gene matches. Germline V gene sequence: CDR1 LGHNA, CDR2 YNFKEQ. CDR3: CASSQEGQGEWNTEAFF. CDR3 sequence (DNA): TGTGCCAGCAGCCAAGAGGGACAGGGCGAGTGGAACACTGAAGCTTTCTTT.

V usage is TRBV4-3 and J usage is TRBJ2-3; D gene ambiguous. Germline CDR1 is LGHNA and CDR2 is YSLEER. Deletions cut 4 bases from V and 1 base from J, with 12 bases between. The CDR3 has 15 amino acids. The CDR3 reads CASSRRWVGTDTQYF. CDR3 DNA sequence: TGCGCCAGCAGCCGGCGGTGGGTGGGCACAGATACGCAGTATTTT.

The chain combines TRBV19 with TRBJ2-7; no reliable D call. The V end lost 5 bases, the J end lost 0 bases, and 17 bases lay between the germline ends. This CDR3 has 16 amino acids. Germline CDR1 and CDR2: LNHDA and SQIVND (reference sequence). CDR3 amino acids: CASSDLLGRTSYEQYF. The CDR3 DNA reads TGTGCCAGTAGTGACTTACTTGGACGAACCTCCTACGAGCAGTACTTC.

This clone has a handful of counts. This sequence joins TRBV30 and TRBJ2-7; TRBD1 matches 10 bases. J gave up 5 bases and V 4 bases, and 5 bases lay outside the gene matches. CDR3 length: 13 residues. The germline V gene has CDR1 GTSNPN and CDR2 SVGIG (reference sequence). DNA of the CDR3: TGTGCCTGGAAGGGACAGGGGTGGAACGAGCAGTACTTC. This encodes CAWKGQGWNEQYF.

This sequence joins TRBV5-6 and TRBJ1-5; perhaps TRBD1 as D (5 bases). This CDR3 comprises 14 residues. V was trimmed by 4 bases and J by 1 base, leaving 9 bases between them. Germline CDR1 and CDR2: SGHDT and YYEEEE. The CDR3 DNA follows: TGTGCCAGCAGCGATCGACAGAGCAATCAGCCCCAGCATTTT. It translates to CASSDRQSNQPQHF. The full variable domain, its missing parts supplied by reference TRBV5-6 and TRBJ1-5, is DAGVTQSPTHLIKTRGQQVTLRCSPKSGHDTVSWYQQALGQGPQFIFQYYEEEERQRGNFPDRFSGHQFPNYSSELNVNALLLGDSALYLCASSDRQSNQPQHFGDGTRLSIL.

This clone was found a few times. This sequence joins TRBV18 and TRBJ2-3; D remains unclear. Per germline, CDR1 KGHSH and CDR2 LQKENI. The CDR3 extends over 14 amino acids. Trimming took 2 bases from V and 0 from J, leaving 6 bases between them. The CDR3 protein is CASSPWRSTDTQYF. The CDR3, as DNA: TGTGCCAGCTCACCATGGCGAAGCACAGATACGCAGTATTTT.